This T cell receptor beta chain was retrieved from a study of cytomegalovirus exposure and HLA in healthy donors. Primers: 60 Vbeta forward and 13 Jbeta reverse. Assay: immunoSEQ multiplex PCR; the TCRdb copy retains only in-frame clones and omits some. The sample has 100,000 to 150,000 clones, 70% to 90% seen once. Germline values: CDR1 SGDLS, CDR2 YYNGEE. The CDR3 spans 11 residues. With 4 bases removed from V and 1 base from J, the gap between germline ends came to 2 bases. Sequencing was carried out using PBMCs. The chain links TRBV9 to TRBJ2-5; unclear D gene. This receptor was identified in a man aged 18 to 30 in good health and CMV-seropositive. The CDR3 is CASSRQETQYF. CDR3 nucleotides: TGTGCCAGCAGCCGCCAAGAGACCCAGTACTTC.